Presented here are 25 T cell receptor beta chains from one specimen sequenced in a study of blood T cell repertoires in COVID-19. Only in-frame clones appear in the TCRdb table, and some are missing; sequencing was by immunoSEQ multiplex PCR. The sample contains some 200,000 clones, about four fifths of which appear only once. The specimen sequenced was peripheral blood. The source of these receptors is a woman over 75 with COVID-19, enrolled during active disease.

The count of this clone is one. This chain joins TRBV18 and TRBJ1-2; a weak D match, TRBD1 (6 bases). Germline CDR1 reads KGHSH; CDR2 reads LQKENI. The CDR3 totals 14 residues. Trimming removed 0 bases at V and 7 bases at J, with 12 bases between. Here the CDR3 DNA reads TGTGCCAGCTCACCACCGCAACAGGGAAGTGGCTACACCTTC. Its translation: CASSPPQQGSGYTF.

V is TRBV28 and J is TRBJ1-5; unclear D gene. This CDR3 is 15 amino acids long. In germline, CDR1 is MDHEN, CDR2 SYDVKM. The V end was cut by 5 bases, the J end by 5 bases, with 16 bases between. The CDR3 reads CASSHLTAGHQPQHF. CDR3 bases: TGTGCCAGCAGTCATCTGACGGCAGGCCATCAGCCCCAGCATTTT.

V and J are TRBV4-1 and TRBJ1-1; 10 nucleotides line up with TRBD1. The J segment lost 0 bases and the V segment lost 4 bases, leaving 5 bases of the junction unmatched. Germline CDR1 reads MGHRA; CDR2 reads YSYEKL. CDR3 length equals 16 residues. CDR3 amino acids: CASSPGQGSLNTEAFF. The CDR3 DNA reads as TGCGCCAGCAGCCCGGGACAGGGGAGTCTGAACACTGAAGCTTTCTTT.

The rearrangement joins TRBV5-1 to TRBJ2-7; TRBD1 aligns across 7 bases. V shed 4 bases and J 1 base; nucleotides not matched to a gene: 8. The CDR3 length is 15 residues. Germline CDR1 SGHRS, CDR2 YFSETQ. The CDR3 bases are TGCGCCAGCAGCGTATCGAAGACAGGGTCCTACGAGCAGTACTTC. This codes for CASSVSKTGSYEQYF.

The CDR3 sequence is CASSLQRESYEQYF. The CDR3, as DNA: TGTGCCAGCAGCTTACAGCGGGAATCCTACGAGCAGTACTTC. This chain connects TRBV7-9 to TRBJ2-7; 7 nucleotides agree with TRBD2. Germline CDR1 SEHNR, CDR2 FQNEAQ (reference sequence). There are 14 residues in the CDR3. With V trimmed by 2 bases and J by 1 base, 2 bases remained unmatched. Filled out from reference TRBV7-9 and TRBJ2-7, the complete variable domain reads DTGVSQNPRHKITKRGQNVTFRCDPISEHNRLYWYRQTLGQGPEFLTYFQNEAQLEKSRLLSDRFSAERPKGSFSTLEIQRTEQGDSAMYLCASSLQRESYEQYFGPGTRLTVT.

CDR3 amino acids: CASSYSRGGGQQFF. The CDR3 DNA is TGTGCCAGCAGTTACTCTCGGGGAGGCGGGCAGCAGTTCTTC. The chain combines TRBV6-2 or TRBV6-3 with TRBJ2-1; a possible D gene is TRBD2 (6 bases). The CDR3 is made up of 14 amino acids. The germline gives CDR1 MNHEY, CDR2 SVGEGT. The V and J ends lost 0 bases and 11 bases respectively, with 14 bases between them.

This chain links TRBV30 with TRBJ1-6, with D possibly TRBD1 on 5 matching bases. The CDR3 has 14 residues. The germline V and J ends were trimmed by 0 bases and 6 bases, with 9 bases remaining between them. The germline V gene encodes CDR1 GTSNPN and CDR2 SVGIG (reference sequence). The CDR3 is CAWSVRGGNSPLHF. The DNA for the CDR3 is TGTGCCTGGAGTGTACGCGGGGGTAATTCACCCCTCCACTTT. The full variable domain, rest sourced from reference TRBV30 and TRBJ1-6, is SQTIHQWPATLVQPVGSPLSLECTVEGTSNPNLYWYRQAAGRGLQLLFYSVGIGQISSEVPQNLSASRPQDRQFILSSKKLLLSDSGFYLCAWSVRGGNSPLHFGNGTRLTVT.

The chain joins TRBV28 to TRBJ1-4; D unresolved. Deletions cut 8 bases from V and 3 bases from J, with 19 bases between. Germline V gene sequence: CDR1 MDHEN, CDR2 SYDVKM. CDR3 length equals 16 residues. CDR3 sequence reads: CASLQVGHTPNEKLFF. The CDR3 region has the DNA TGTGCCAGCCTCCAGGTCGGTCACACCCCTAATGAAAAACTGTTTTTT.

The chain couples TRBV21-1 to TRBJ1-2; the D call of TRBD1 is as the table states it, not checked on the DNA. TRBV21-1 is recorded as a pseudogene. The CDR3 contains 14 residues. The CDR3 is CATLRTAANYGYTF. Here the CDR3 DNA reads TGTGCCACCCTCCGGACAGCAGCTAACTATGGCTACACCTTC.

The V call is TRBV5-1, the J call TRBJ2-3, with 8 bases aligning to TRBD1. Germline CDR1 reads SGHRS; CDR2 reads YFSETQ. V dropped 2 bases and J dropped 0; count of bases not matched to a gene: 5. The CDR3 spans 16 residues. The CDR3 loop reads CASSLQGVPSTDTQYF. Written as DNA, the CDR3 is TGCGCCAGCAGCTTACAGGGGGTTCCTAGCACAGATACGCAGTATTTT.

This clone appeared once. The chain employs TRBV13 and TRBJ1-2, with D perhaps TRBD1 (5 bases). The CDR3 totals 13 residues. Germline assignment: CDR1 PRHDT and CDR2 FYEKMQ (reference sequence). V lost 5 bases and J lost 2, with 9 bases in between. Here the CDR3 reads CASSLRQNYGYTF. The CDR3 DNA reads as TGTGCCAGCAGCCTCAGACAGAACTATGGCTACACCTTC.

The chain links TRBV10-3 to TRBJ1-5; 9 bases align to TRBD1. Germline V gene data show CDR1 as ENHRY and CDR2 as SYGVKD. The CDR3 spans 17 residues. After removal of 1 base from V and 0 bases from J, the junction contained 4 bases not matched to a gene. CDR3 sequence: CAISEYRTGDSNQPQHF. For the CDR3, the DNA is TGTGCCATCAGTGAGTACCGGACAGGGGATAGCAATCAGCCCCAGCATTTT.

The chain is built from TRBV27 and TRBJ2-1, with a possible D match to TRBD2 (6 bases). Germline CDR1 reads MNHEY; CDR2 reads SMNVEV (reference sequence). CDR3 length: 15 amino acids. Trimming shortened V by 6 bases and J by 8 bases, and 20 bases separated the two germline ends. CDR3 sequence (DNA): TGTGCCAGCAGCCCCACTGGGGGGACCGGTCATGAGCAGTTCTTC. It yields the protein CASSPTGGTGHEQFF.

The chain recombines TRBV5-1 with TRBJ1-2; D perhaps matches TRBD1 (5 bases). Trimming pared 9 bases from V and 6 bases from J, leaving 18 bases between. The CDR3 contains 13 residues. CDR1 and CDR2 from the germline V gene are SGHRS and YFSETQ. In nucleotides, the CDR3 is TGCGCCACCTCTCAGGGTGGCGATGATGGCTACACCTTC. It is translated as CATSQGGDDGYTF.

The rearrangement uses TRBV10-3 and TRBJ2-3; TRBD1 agrees at 7 bases. The CDR3 runs to 15 residues. Losses at the gene ends were 5 bases for V and 3 bases for J; bases not matched to a gene: 8. CDR1 and CDR2 (germline): ENHRY, SYGVKD. The CDR3: CAISRSGTETDTQYF. The CDR3 DNA is TGTGCCATCAGTAGATCCGGGACAGAAACAGATACGCAGTATTTT.

The chain is built from TRBV7-7 and TRBJ2-5; 7 positions agree with TRBD2. Trimming took 4 bases from V and 3 from J; bases not matched to a gene: 5. The CDR3 loop spans 14 amino acids. In germline, CDR1 is SSHAT, CDR2 FNYEAQ (reference sequence). The CDR3 nucleotides read TGTGCCAGCAGCTCCCAGCGGGGAAAAGAGACCCAGTACTTC. Translated: CASSSQRGKETQYF.

The chain's CDR3 is CASSIGEGFYGYTF. The CDR3 DNA reads as TGTGCCAGTAGTATAGGAGAGGGCTTCTATGGCTACACCTTC. The rearrangement links TRBV19 to TRBJ1-2, with unresolved D. The V and J ends lost 1 base and 4 bases respectively, with 10 bases between them. The V gene's germline CDR1 is LNHDA and CDR2 SQIVND (reference sequence). The CDR3 spans 14 residues. Full variable domain (remainder filled in from reference TRBV19 and TRBJ1-2): DGGITQSPKYLFRKEGQNVTLSCEQNLNHDAMYWYRQDPGQGLRLIYYSQIVNDFQKGDIAEGYSVSREKKESFPLTVTSAQKNPTAFYLCASSIGEGFYGYTFGSGTRLTVV.

The V gene is TRBV5-4, the J gene TRBJ2-1; possible D gene TRBD2, 5 bases. The CDR3 consists of 15 residues. V lost 0 bases to trimming and J lost 4 bases, with 11 bases between them. Germline lookup yields CDR1 SGHNT and CDR2 YYREEE (reference sequence). The CDR3 nucleotides are TGTGCCAGCAGCTTGGGCAGCGGCCGATACAATGAGCAGTTCTTC. Amino acids: CASSLGSGRYNEQFF.

The V and J genes are TRBV4-1 and TRBJ1-2; 7 nucleotides agree with TRBD1. The CDR3 consists of 15 residues. The germline V gene has CDR1 MGHRA and CDR2 YSYEKL. V lost 0 bases to trimming and J lost 9 bases; unmatched junction nucleotides: 10. CDR3 in amino acids: CASSQDPGQEVRYTF. The CDR3 bases are TGCGCCAGCAGCCAAGATCCCGGACAGGAGGTTCGCTACACCTTC.

The chain employs TRBV28 and TRBJ1-4; 10 positions agree with TRBD1. Trimming took 6 bases from V and 4 from J; bases not matched to a gene: 2. The CDR3 consists of 14 residues. Germline loops: CDR1 MDHEN, CDR2 SYDVKM. CDR3 residues: CASRRTGGNEKLFF. CDR3 nucleotides: TGTGCCAGCAGACGGACAGGGGGTAATGAAAAACTGTTTTTT.

The DNA for the CDR3 is TGTGCCAGCAGTTACGGGGACATCCCTTATGGCTACACCTTC. Translating gives CASSYGDIPYGYTF. The chain combines TRBV6-5 with TRBJ1-2; weak D call: TRBD1 (6 bases). Germline CDR1 reads MNHEY; CDR2 reads SVGAGI. CDR3 length: 14 amino acids. The ends were cut back, 2 bases at V and 5 bases at J, with 12 bases in the middle.

In its sample, this clone was seen once. V and J are TRBV5-1 and TRBJ2-7; maybe TRBD1 (6 bases). Germline V gene sequence: CDR1 SGHRS, CDR2 YFSETQ. The V end lost 4 bases, the J end lost 2 bases, and 13 bases lay between the germline ends. The CDR3 is 14 amino acids. CDR3 sequence reads: CASSLPGDPYEQYF. Written as DNA, the CDR3 is TGCGCCAGCAGCCTCCCAGGGGACCCCTACGAGCAGTACTTC.

CDR3 nucleotides: TGTGCCAGCTCACCAGGGTCTCCCGGGGAGCAGTACTTC. It specifies CASSPGSPGEQYF. The chain joins TRBV18 to TRBJ2-7, with D hard to call. Trimming took 2 bases from V and 7 from J, leaving 12 bases between them. Germline values: CDR1 KGHSH, CDR2 LQKENI. The CDR3 sequence is 13 residues long.

The rearrangement joins TRBV5-5 to TRBJ1-2; no firm D call. CDR1 and CDR2 from the germline V gene are SGHKS and YYEKEE (reference sequence). Between the trimmed V and J ends, which lost 0 bases and 5 bases, there was a span of 17 bases. The CDR3 sequence is 16 residues long. The CDR3 loop reads CASSLAEEEPLYGYTF. In DNA, the CDR3 is TGTGCCAGCAGCTTGGCCGAAGAGGAACCCCTTTATGGCTACACCTTC.

CDR3 bases: TGTGCCAGCCGCCAGGGGGTAAGGGTGAACACTGAAGCTTTCTTT. Translated: CASRQGVRVNTEAFF. The V gene is TRBV2, the J gene TRBJ1-1, with TRBD1 matching 7 bases. Germline V gene data show CDR1 as SNHLY and CDR2 as FYNNEI. V was clipped by 8 bases and J by 0 bases; unmatched bases: 9. The CDR3 is 15 residues long.